Sequencing of this T cell receptor beta chain was carried out in a study of cytomegalovirus exposure and HLA in healthy donors. Study results and caveats: The authors listed 180 or so TCR beta chains as cytomegalovirus-associated. The classifier reportedly diagnosed cytomegalovirus status with high specificity and sensitivity.

The CDR3 sequence is 14 residues long. The ends lost 4 bases at V and 4 bases at J; junction bases unmatched: 6. The germline CDR1 and CDR2 sequences are GTSNPN and SVGIG (reference sequence). TCRdb keeps only in-frame clones here, not all; method: immunoSEQ multiplex PCR. The sample has 150,000 to 200,000 clones, roughly 81% seen once; the top ten hold about 1.2%. This clone was picked up a small number of times. Its antigen is currently unknown. Sequences were obtained from PBMCs. The chain carries TRBV30 and TRBJ1-4; TRBD1 aligns across 7 bases. This TCR derives from a woman aged 25-40 years in good health and CMV-seronegative. CDR3 DNA sequence: TGTGCCTGGAACTACGGGACAGTTAATGAAAAACTGTTTTTT. Its translation: CAWNYGTVNEKLFF.